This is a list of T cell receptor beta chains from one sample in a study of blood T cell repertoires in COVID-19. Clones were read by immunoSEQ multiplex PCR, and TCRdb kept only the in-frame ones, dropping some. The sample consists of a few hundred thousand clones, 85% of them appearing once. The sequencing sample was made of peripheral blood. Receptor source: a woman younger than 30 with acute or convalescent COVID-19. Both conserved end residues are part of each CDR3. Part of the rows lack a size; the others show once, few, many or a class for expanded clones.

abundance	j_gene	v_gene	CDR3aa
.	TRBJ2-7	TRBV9	CASSVDSLPYEQYF
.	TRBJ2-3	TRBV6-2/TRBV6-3	CASSLGGYTDTQYF
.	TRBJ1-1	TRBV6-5	CASSYDRGGTEAFF
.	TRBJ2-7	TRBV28	CASSLSGTGLYEQYF
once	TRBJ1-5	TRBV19	CASTLGAAWSNQPQHF
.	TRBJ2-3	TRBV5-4	CASSLVRLAETDTQYF
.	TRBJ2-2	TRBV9	CASSVGIGAGETGELFF
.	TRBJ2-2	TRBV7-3	CASSLLGNTGELFF
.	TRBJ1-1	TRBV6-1	CASSETRGNEAFF
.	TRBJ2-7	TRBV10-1	CASSEARGQHEQYF
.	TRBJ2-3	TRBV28	CASSFLDGGGSADTQYF
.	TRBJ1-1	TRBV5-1	CASSPLMRAGTEAFF
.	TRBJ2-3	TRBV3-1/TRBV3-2	CASSQGGSTDTQYF
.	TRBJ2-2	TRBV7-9	CASSWSGLKNTGELFF
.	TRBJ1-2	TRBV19	CASSMRQGFDYGYTF
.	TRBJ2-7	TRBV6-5	CASSYQGNEQYF
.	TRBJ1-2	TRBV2	CASSDRGYYGYTF
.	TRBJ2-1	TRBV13	CASSAPQLVGAHEQFF
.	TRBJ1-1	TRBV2	CASISDRNTEAFF
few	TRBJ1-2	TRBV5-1	CASSLGDTNYGYTF
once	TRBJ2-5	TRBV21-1	CASSISGQFVGETQYF
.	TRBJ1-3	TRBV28	CASSLSGLGNTIYF
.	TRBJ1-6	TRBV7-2	CASSLARVFGPYIDNSPLHF
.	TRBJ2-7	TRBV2	CASSVGRERSEQYF
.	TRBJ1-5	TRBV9	CASSRQGGDQPQHF
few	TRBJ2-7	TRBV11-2	CASSFNEQYF
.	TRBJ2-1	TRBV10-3	CAISESGSPNEQFF
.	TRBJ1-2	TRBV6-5	CASSRDRELGYTF
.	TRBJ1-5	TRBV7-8	CASSLAMYTGEGTASQPQHF
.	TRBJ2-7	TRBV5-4	CASRDLAGPSYEQYF
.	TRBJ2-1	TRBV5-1	CASSTDDGTGVNNEQFF
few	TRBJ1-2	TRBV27	CASSIRDRGVPGDGYTF
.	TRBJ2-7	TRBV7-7	CASSLDGSYEQYF
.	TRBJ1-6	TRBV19	CASSISGTLNSPLHF
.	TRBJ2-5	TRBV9	CASSVDQGQETQYF
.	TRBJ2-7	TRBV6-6	CASGTGGGYEQYF
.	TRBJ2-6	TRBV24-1	CATSDSQGYSGANVLTF
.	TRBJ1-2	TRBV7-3	CASSSQTGKEGYTF
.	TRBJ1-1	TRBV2	CASSVEGNTEAFF
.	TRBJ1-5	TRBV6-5	CASSIVESNQPQHF
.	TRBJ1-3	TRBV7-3	CASSPDFGNTIYF